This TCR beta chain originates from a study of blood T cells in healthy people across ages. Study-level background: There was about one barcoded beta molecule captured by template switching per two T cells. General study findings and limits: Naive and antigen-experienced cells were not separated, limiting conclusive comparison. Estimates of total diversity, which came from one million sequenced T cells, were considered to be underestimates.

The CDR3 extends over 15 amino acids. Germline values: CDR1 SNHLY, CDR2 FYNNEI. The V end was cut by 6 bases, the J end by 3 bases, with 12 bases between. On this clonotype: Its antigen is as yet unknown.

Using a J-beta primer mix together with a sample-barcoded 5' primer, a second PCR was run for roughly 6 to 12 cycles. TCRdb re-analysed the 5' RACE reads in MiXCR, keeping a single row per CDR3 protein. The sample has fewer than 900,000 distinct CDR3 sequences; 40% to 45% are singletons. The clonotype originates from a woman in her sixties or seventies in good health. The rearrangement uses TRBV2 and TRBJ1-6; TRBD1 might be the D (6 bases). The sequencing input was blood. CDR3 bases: TGTGCCAGCAGAGAGCAGGGGAACTATAATTCACCCCTCCACTTT. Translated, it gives CASREQGNYNSPLHF.